This TCR beta chain was captured by sequencing in a study of T cells expressing NK-cell markers. Reprocessing the 5' RACE reads, TCRdb reports a single entry for every CDR3 protein and omits DNA. The ten top clones account for approximately 1.5%, within a sample of some 500,000 distinct CDR3 sequences. The sample was blood T cells: a sorted CD56 or NKG2C T cell subset, CD4+ or CD8+ T cells, or bulk PBMC T cells (not recorded which). The TCR originated in a woman between 45 and 60 years old in good health.

The CDR3 protein is CAISDGVSGAFF. The chain recombines TRBV10-3 with TRBJ1-1. Germline CDR1 ENHRY, CDR2 SYGVKD. This CDR3 comprises 12 residues.